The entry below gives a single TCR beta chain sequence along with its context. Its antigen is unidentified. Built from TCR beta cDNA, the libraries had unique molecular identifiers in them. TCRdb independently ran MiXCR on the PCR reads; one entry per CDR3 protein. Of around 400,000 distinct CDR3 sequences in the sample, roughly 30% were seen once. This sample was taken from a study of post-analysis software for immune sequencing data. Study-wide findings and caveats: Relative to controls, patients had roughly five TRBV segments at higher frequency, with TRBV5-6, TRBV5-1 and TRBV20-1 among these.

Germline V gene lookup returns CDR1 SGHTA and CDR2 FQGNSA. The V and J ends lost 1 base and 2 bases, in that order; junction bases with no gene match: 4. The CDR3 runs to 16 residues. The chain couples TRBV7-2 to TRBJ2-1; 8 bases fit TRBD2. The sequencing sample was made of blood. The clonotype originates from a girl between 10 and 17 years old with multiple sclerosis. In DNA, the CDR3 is TGTGCCAGCAGCTTAGAACCGGGGGGGCCCTACAATGAGCAGTTCTTC. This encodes CASSLEPGGPYNEQFF.